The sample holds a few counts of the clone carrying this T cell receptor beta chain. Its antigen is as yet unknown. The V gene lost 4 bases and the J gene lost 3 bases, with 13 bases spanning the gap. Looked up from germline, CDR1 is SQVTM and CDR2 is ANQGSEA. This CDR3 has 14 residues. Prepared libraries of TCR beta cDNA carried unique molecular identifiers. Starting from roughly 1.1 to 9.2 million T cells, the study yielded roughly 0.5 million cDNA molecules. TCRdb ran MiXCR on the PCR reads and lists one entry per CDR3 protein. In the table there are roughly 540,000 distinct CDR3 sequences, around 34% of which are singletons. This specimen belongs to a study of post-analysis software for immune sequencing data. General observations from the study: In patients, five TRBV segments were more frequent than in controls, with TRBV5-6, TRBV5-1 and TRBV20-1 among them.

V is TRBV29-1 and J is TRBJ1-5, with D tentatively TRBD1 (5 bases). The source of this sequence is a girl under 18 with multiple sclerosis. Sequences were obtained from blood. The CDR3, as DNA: TGCAGCGTTGCGGGGGGAAGTCCCAATCAGCCCCAGCATTTT. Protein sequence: CSVAGGSPNQPQHF.